The source of this TCR beta chain is a study of T cell repertoires in aging, cancer and after chemotherapy. In the study overall: Over several months to years, re-sampled healthy donor repertoires clearly shared clones. Millions of TCR reads were in the whole dataset.

Judged by abundance, this clonotype is medium-sized. The antigen is unknown. Rearranged V-D-J TRB sequences were amplified with a mixed TRB-A/B primer pool. One entry per CDR3 protein results from TCRdb running MiXCR on the multiplex PCR reads. The data hold 8,700 or so distinct CDR3 sequences, with roughly 25% observed a single time. Findings of the study overall: The repertoire data cannot show anything about immunological memory following chemotherapy. Age-matched healthy donors had significantly more diverse, less clonal blood TCR repertoires than untreated cancer patients.

CDR3 length equals 15 residues. Germline V gene data show CDR1 as MNHEY and CDR2 as SVGAGI. Trimming stripped 0 bases from V and 6 bases from J, with 14 bases between. Peripheral blood genomic DNA, not sorted cells or RNA, was the template. The clonotype was recovered from a human donor in good health. Sequenced: blood. The chain joins TRBV6-5 to TRBJ1-1, with unresolved D. In DNA form, the CDR3 reads TGTGCCAGCAGTTACTCGGGCCAGACGTTCTCTGAAGCTTTCTTT. It encodes CASSYSGQTFSEAFF.